These T cell receptor beta chains were read from a single sample in a study of shared clonotypes between healthy human individuals. Profiling relied on immunoSEQ multiplex PCR, and the TCRdb table lists in-frame clones only, not all of them. The sample consists of roughly 2 million clones, about 94% of them appearing once. Sequencing input: naive CD8+ T cells sorted from blood. These receptors all stem from a man aged 18 to 30 in good health. The CDR3 runs from the conserved cysteine through the conserved F or W. Fields, in order: J gene, clone size, V gene, D gene, CDR3 DNA, CDR3 protein. The D gene is left open where the match is weak. Clone sizes are given selectively: once, few, many, or a class where the clone is expanded.

J: TRBJ2-3
size: NA
V: TRBV27
D: NA
DNA: TGTGCCAGCAGTTTATGGGCCCCGACCCTGCCTAGCACAGATACGCAGTATTTT
CDR3: CASSLWAPTLPSTDTQYF

J: TRBJ2-4
size: NA
V: TRBV27
D: NA
DNA: TGTGCCAGCAGTTCACGACGAGACTTAGCCAAAAACATTCAGTACTTC
CDR3: CASSSRRDLAKNIQYF

J: TRBJ1-5
size: NA
V: TRBV28
D: NA
DNA: TGTGCCAGCAGCGACATCCGGTGGGAGCCCCAGCATTTT
CDR3: CASSDIRWEPQHF

J: TRBJ1-1
size: NA
V: TRBV7-2
D: NA
DNA: TGTGCCAGCAGCTTAGTATGGGAGAACACTGAAGCTTTCTTT
CDR3: CASSLVWENTEAFF

J: TRBJ2-7
size: NA
V: TRBV15
D: TRBD1
DNA: TGTGCCACCAGCAGAGATCGTGACAGGGTCGACGAGCAGTACTTC
CDR3: CATSRDRDRVDEQYF

J: TRBJ2-2
size: NA
V: TRBV11-3
D: TRBD1
DNA: TGTGCCAGCAGCTCAAAGCGACAGGGGATATCTGATGCCGGGGAGCTGTTTTTT
CDR3: CASSSKRQGISDAGELFF

J: TRBJ2-3
size: once
V: TRBV19
D: TRBD1
DNA: TGTGCCAGTAGCCGTCGGGACAGATCTAATCAAGATACGCAGTATTTT
CDR3: CASSRRDRSNQDTQYF

J: TRBJ1-3
size: NA
V: TRBV28
D: NA
DNA: TGTGCCAGCAGTTCCTTGGAGGCGGAACCTTCTGGAAACACCATATATTTT
CDR3: CASSSLEAEPSGNTIYF

J: TRBJ2-7
size: NA
V: TRBV19
D: TRBD1
DNA: TGTGCCAGTAGTATAGATTACGGGACAGACCCCTACGAGCAGTACTTC
CDR3: CASSIDYGTDPYEQYF

J: TRBJ2-7
size: NA
V: TRBV4-2
D: NA
DNA: TGTGCCAGCAGCCATACCGAGGGGCACGAGCAGTACTTC
CDR3: CASSHTEGHEQYF

J: TRBJ1-1
size: NA
V: TRBV7-6
D: TRBD1
DNA: TGTGCCAGCAGCGCCCGTACAGGGGAGGACACTGAAGCTTTCTTT
CDR3: CASSARTGEDTEAFF